The clone carrying this TCR beta chain was seen only a few times. The antigen remains undetermined. The sample comes from a study of metastatic and nonmetastatic thyroid tumors. Background on the study: Repertoire comparison spanned blood and tumor or nodule tissue of malignant and benign thyroid patients.

Every patient was untreated before thyroid surgery. Per the original data handling: What underpinned the distant-metastasis classifier for papillary thyroid cancer was the set of CDR3 differences across clinicopathological groups. TCRdb called clones again from the PCR reads with MiXCR. The V and J calls, along with clone size, are taken from TCRdb and not from the paper's own processing. The sample consists of about 48,000 clones, roughly a fifth of them appearing once. Findings of the study overall: Significantly greater TCR beta diversity was reportedly found in malignant thyroid tumors than in benign nodules (in blood and tumor).

Trimming took 10 bases from V and 2 from J, leaving 11 bases between them. Germline CDR1 is ENHRY and CDR2 is SYGVKD. This CDR3 is 13 amino acids long. The specimen was blood. This TCR was recovered from a male donor with papillary thyroid cancer or a benign thyroid nodule (not recorded which). Some clones in this sample may be carry-over from other donors' samples. V and J are TRBV10-3 and TRBJ2-2; D is unresolved. DNA of the CDR3: TGTGCCAACAGACACTCCAACACCGGGGAGCTGTTTTTT. As protein: CANRHSNTGELFF.